Shown below are 2 T cell receptor beta chains from a single sample sequenced in a study of beta chain features in type 1 diabetes. Sequenced material consisted of expressed TCRB transcripts (all of the isolated RNA was reverse transcribed). Assay: immunoSEQ multiplex PCR; the TCRdb copy retains only in-frame clones and omits some. The sample yields under 450,000 clones, 11% to 15% seen once. Sequencing was done on a sample of naive CD4+ T cells from blood. Receptors originate from a man aged 30 to 39 in good health.

V is TRBV6-5 and J is TRBJ2-7; D is unresolved. V was pared by 7 bases and J by 7 bases, with 20 bases between. The CDR3 is 14 residues long. Germline V gene data show CDR1 as MNHEY and CDR2 as SVGAGI. The CDR3 coding sequence is TGTGCCAGCACCGACCTGGCAGGCCAAGGGGAGCAGTACTTC. This sequence encodes CASTDLAGQGEQYF.

On this clone: The junction differs from germline at one of its ends, possibly a read error. The CDR3 region has the DNA TGTGCTAGCAGCTTGTGGACTAGCGGGACCCAAGAGACCCAGTACTTC. Translated: CASSLWTSGTQETQYF. The chain employs TRBV7-7 and TRBJ2-5; 12 nucleotides line up with TRBD2. CDR3 length equals 16 residues. Per the germline V gene, CDR1 is SSHAT and CDR2 is FNYEAQ (reference sequence).